These 28 T cell receptor beta chains were sequenced from one sample in a study of beta chain features in type 1 diabetes. Every bit of the isolated RNA underwent reverse transcription, so sequencing read expressed TCRB transcripts. Data came from immunoSEQ multiplex PCR; TCRdb stores just in-frame clones and leaves some out. The sample shows under 950,000 clones, 17% of them seen only once. Material for sequencing was naive CD4+ T cells from blood. The source of these receptors is a woman between 18 and 29 years old in good health.

This chain uses TRBV28 with TRBJ2-7; 7 bases fit TRBD2. J gave up 2 bases and V 1 base, and 17 bases lay outside the gene matches. Germline V lookup: CDR1 MDHEN, CDR2 SYDVKM. The CDR3 has 19 amino acids. The CDR3 region has the DNA TGTGCCAGCAGTTTATTTCGTGGGGGAGGGAGCGGGCTAACCTACGAGCAGTACTTC. Its protein is CASSLFRGGGSGLTYEQYF. The full variable domain, its missing parts supplied by reference TRBV28 and TRBJ2-7, is DVKVTQSSRYLVKRTGEKVFLECVQDMDHENMFWYRQDPGLGLRLIYFSYDVKMKEKGDIPEGYSVSREKKERFSLILESASTNQTSMYLCASSLFRGGGSGLTYEQYFGPGTRLTVT.

This clone has only a few counts. The CDR3 region has the DNA TGTGCCAGCAGCCCACGAAGTCACAGGGTAGATAACTATGGCTACACCTTC. Translating it yields CASSPRSHRVDNYGYTF. This chain links TRBV7-9 with TRBJ1-2; D perhaps matches TRBD1 (6 bases). The germline V gene encodes CDR1 SEHNR and CDR2 FQNEAQ (reference sequence). V lost 5 bases to trimming and J lost 1 base, with 20 bases between them. This CDR3 region has 17 residues. Variable domain in full (rest from reference TRBV7-9 and TRBJ1-2): DTGVSQNPRHKITKRGQNVTFRCDPISEHNRLYWYRQTLGQGPEFLTYFQNEAQLEKSRLLSDRFSAERPKGSFSTLEIQRTEQGDSAMYLCASSPRSHRVDNYGYTFGSGTRLTVV.

Only a few counts were recorded for this clone. This chain joins TRBV13 and TRBJ2-5; tentative D call: TRBD2 (6 bases). The CDR3 contains 13 residues. CDR1 PRHDT and CDR2 FYEKMQ come from the germline V gene (reference sequence). With 5 bases removed from V and 1 base from J, the gap between germline ends came to 8 bases. The CDR3 DNA sequence: TGTGCCAGCAGCCGGGACTCCCAAGAGACCCAGTACTTC. This translates into CASSRDSQETQYF.

This chain uses TRBV19 with TRBJ2-3; 9 bases fit TRBD1. Trimming cost V 6 bases and J 12 bases; bases outside gene matches: 13. Germline-derived CDR1 and CDR2 are LNHDA and SQIVND (reference sequence). This CDR3 has 14 amino acids. The CDR3 spells CASSGQGSSAKQYF. The CDR3 nucleotides read TGTGCCAGTAGCGGACAGGGGTCTTCGGCAAAACAGTATTTT.

V and J are TRBV5-1 and TRBJ2-7; TRBD1 agrees at 8 bases. The CDR3 runs to 13 residues. Germline V gene sequence: CDR1 SGHRS, CDR2 YFSETQ. The V segment lost 3 bases and the J segment 1 base; nucleotides outside the gene matches: 0. CDR3 nucleotides: TGCGCCAGCAGCTGGACAGGGTCCTACGAGCAGTACTTC. As protein: CASSWTGSYEQYF.

In its sample, this clone was seen a few times. CDR3 nucleotides: TGTGCCAGCAGCACAGCCTCGGGCAACCACAGGGAGACCCAGTACTTC. Residues: CASSTASGNHRETQYF. The chain employs TRBV7-2 and TRBJ2-5; possible D gene TRBD1, 5 bases. This CDR3 comprises 16 residues. V lost 5 bases and J 5 bases, leaving 21 bases between the germline ends. The germline gives CDR1 SGHTA, CDR2 FQGNSA.

This clone has a handful of counts. The CDR3 loop reads CASRKGLGENIQYF. CDR3 nucleotides: TGTGCAAGTCGGAAGGGACTTGGAGAAAACATTCAGTACTTC. The chain couples TRBV12-2 to TRBJ2-4; the tabulated D call, TRBD2, remains unverified against the DNA. TRBV12-2 is assigned pseudogene status. The CDR3 contains 14 residues.

The CDR3 DNA sequence: TGTGCCAGCAGCCAAGAAGCTCAGAGCTCCTACAATGAGCAGTTCTTC. It encodes CASSQEAQSSYNEQFF. The V gene is TRBV4-2, the J gene TRBJ2-1; D not certain. The ends were cut back, 0 bases at V and 0 bases at J, with 9 bases in the middle. The CDR3 is made up of 16 amino acids. Germline V gene lookup returns CDR1 LGHNA and CDR2 YNFKEQ.

This clone was detected only a few times. The chain combines TRBV6-6 with TRBJ1-5; 10 bases match TRBD1. Germline V gene sequence: CDR1 MNHNY, CDR2 SVGAGI (reference sequence). This CDR3 spans 16 amino acids. Trimming cost V 6 bases and J 2 bases; bases outside gene matches: 7. As DNA, the CDR3 is TGTGCCAGCAGGAGCGCCGGGACAGGGGGCAATCAGCCCCAGCATTTT. It codes for CASRSAGTGGNQPQHF.

This clone was found a few times. This chain uses TRBV27 with TRBJ2-1; possibly TRBD1 or TRBD2 for D (5 bases each). The ends were cut back, 5 bases at V and 7 bases at J, with 15 bases in the middle. This CDR3 is 14 amino acids long. Germline V gene lookup returns CDR1 MNHEY and CDR2 SMNVEV (reference sequence). The CDR3 here is CASSDGTVYNEQFF. The CDR3 bases are TGTGCCAGCAGTGACGGGACGGTATATAATGAGCAGTTCTTC.

V usage is TRBV10-3 and J usage is TRBJ1-2; tentative D call: TRBD1 (5 bases). CDR1 is ENHRY and CDR2 is SYGVKD in the germline V gene. CDR3 length equals 17 residues. Trimming pared 8 bases from V and 2 bases from J, leaving 24 bases between. CDR3 coding DNA: TGTGCCATCCCAGCCCTCCGGGACGGGAAGATAAACTATGGCTACACCTTC. Translation: CAIPALRDGKINYGYTF.

The chain is built from TRBV5-4 and TRBJ2-1; TRBD1 agrees at 8 bases. CDR1 is SGHNT and CDR2 is YYREEE in the germline V gene (reference sequence). The junction had 7 bases not matched to a gene; V was cut back by 6 bases and J by 5 bases. The CDR3 is 14 amino acids. CDR3 in DNA: TGTGCCAGCAAGGCCGGGACAGGAGACAATGAGCAGTTCTTC. Its protein product is CASKAGTGDNEQFF. The complete variable domain, with remaining parts taken from reference TRBV5-4 and TRBJ2-1, reads ETGVTQSPTHLIKTRGQQVTLRCSSQSGHNTVSWYQQALGQGPQFIFQYYREEENGRGNFPPRFSGLQFPNYSSELNVNALELDDSALYLCASKAGTGDNEQFFGPGTRLTVL.

This chain uses TRBV7-9 with TRBJ2-5, with 8 bases aligning to TRBD2. J was trimmed by 4 bases and V by 2 bases; bases with no gene match: 6. Per germline, CDR1 SEHNR and CDR2 FQNEAQ (reference sequence). The CDR3 length is 15 residues. In nucleotides, the CDR3 is TGTGCCAGCAGCTTACAGCGGGAGTATGCAGAGACCCAGTACTTC. The encoded protein is CASSLQREYAETQYF. Full variable domain (rest looked up from reference TRBV7-9 and TRBJ2-5): DTGVSQNPRHKITKRGQNVTFRCDPISEHNRLYWYRQTLGQGPEFLTYFQNEAQLEKSRLLSDRFSAERPKGSFSTLEIQRTEQGDSAMYLCASSLQREYAETQYFGPGTRLLVL.

The chain carries TRBV18 and TRBJ2-5; 8 nucleotides align to TRBD1. The CDR3 is 14 residues long. Trimming removed 5 bases from V and 3 bases from J; junction bases left unmatched: 5. The germline gives CDR1 KGHSH, CDR2 LQKENI. The CDR3 protein is CASSGGQEKETQYF. CDR3 nucleotides: TGTGCCAGCTCAGGGGGACAGGAAAAAGAGACCCAGTACTTC.

The chain uses TRBV6-6 and TRBJ2-1; D is perhaps TRBD1 (6 bases). The ends were cut back, 6 bases at V and 13 bases at J, with 19 bases in the middle. The CDR3 is made up of 13 amino acids. Germline V gene data show CDR1 as MNHNY and CDR2 as SVGAGI (reference sequence). The CDR3 reads CASSSLLDSTQFF. DNA for the CDR3: TGTGCCAGCAGCTCACTTCTGGACAGTACACAGTTCTTC.

This clone has only a few counts. The chain employs TRBV28 and TRBJ2-7; D gene unclear. Trimming took off 1 base at V and 6 bases at J, with 7 bases between the two ends. Per the germline V gene, CDR1 is MDHEN and CDR2 is SYDVKM. CDR3 length: 12 amino acids. CDR3 amino acids: CASSLSTSEQYF. The CDR3, as DNA: TGTGCCAGCAGTTTATCTACGTCCGAGCAGTACTTC.

The chain has TRBV6-6 and TRBJ2-5; weak D call: TRBD2 (5 bases). Trimming left V 6 bases short and J 8 bases short, with 22 bases between. The CDR3 totals 15 residues. Germline CDR1 reads MNHNY; CDR2 reads SVGAGI (reference sequence). The CDR3, as DNA: TGTGCCAGCAGGAGCCTAATACTAGGGATGAACACCCAGTACTTC. It yields the protein CASRSLILGMNTQYF.

In its sample, this clone was seen a few times. V usage is TRBV7-2 and J usage is TRBJ2-1; D is perhaps TRBD2 (5 bases). Trimming pared 3 bases from V and 3 bases from J, leaving 12 bases between. The germline V gene has CDR1 SGHTA and CDR2 FQGNSA. CDR3 length equals 15 residues. Here the CDR3 DNA reads TGTGCCAGCAGCTTCGTTGCGGGCAACTACAATGAGCAGTTCTTC. Amino acid sequence: CASSFVAGNYNEQFF.

This clone was observed a few times. The chain recombines TRBV6-5 with TRBJ2-5; D is tentatively TRBD1 or TRBD2 (5 bases each). The V end lost 2 bases, the J end lost 2 bases, and 9 bases lay between the germline ends. CDR3 length equals 14 residues. The germline V gene has CDR1 MNHEY and CDR2 SVGAGI. The CDR3 nucleotides read TGTGCCAGCAGTTACGGGACGCTGCAAGAGACCCAGTACTTC. Its translation is CASSYGTLQETQYF.

V is TRBV4-3 and J is TRBJ1-5; 9 positions agree with TRBD1. Germline V gene sequence: CDR1 LGHNA, CDR2 YSLEER. Losses at the gene ends were 4 bases for V and 6 bases for J; bases not matched to a gene: 4. The CDR3 has 14 residues. The CDR3 loop reads CASSLRQGVQPQHF. The CDR3 DNA is TGCGCCAGCAGCCTCCGACAGGGGGTTCAGCCCCAGCATTTT.

This clone was seen more than once but under ten times. The chain combines TRBV28 with TRBJ2-5; unclear D gene. Germline CDR1 is MDHEN and CDR2 is SYDVKM. The CDR3 is 13 amino acids. Trimming removed 3 bases from V and 5 bases from J, with 10 bases in between. The CDR3 region has the DNA TGTGCCAGCAGTTTTCCCCACCGGGAGACCCAGTACTTC. Translated, it gives CASSFPHRETQYF.

This clone was counted only a few times. The J gene is TRBJ2-3, the V gene TRBV7-2; maybe TRBD1 (5 bases). Germline V gives CDR1 SGHTA, CDR2 FQGNSA. Trimming removed 5 bases from V and 2 bases from J, with 20 bases in between. The CDR3 consists of 17 residues. CDR3: CASSPTKGLLSTDTQYF. Here the CDR3 DNA reads TGTGCCAGCAGCCCAACAAAGGGGCTATTATCCACAGATACGCAGTATTTT.

This clone was counted a few times. The genes are TRBV14 and TRBJ2-3, with D maybe TRBD2 (6 bases). V was clipped by 2 bases and J by 0 bases, with 12 bases between them. CDR1 is SGHDN, CDR2 FVKESK, per germline. There are 16 residues in the CDR3. CDR3 loop: CASSQIGGTSTDTQYF. For the CDR3, the DNA is TGTGCCAGCAGCCAAATTGGTGGGACTAGCACAGATACGCAGTATTTT.

The chain couples TRBV5-4 to TRBJ2-1; 10 bases map to TRBD2. V lost 4 bases, J lost 0 bases, and 10 bases stayed unmatched. Germline CDR1 SGHNT, CDR2 YYREEE (reference sequence). This CDR3 has 18 amino acids. The CDR3 loop reads CASSPSPLAGSSYNEQFF. The CDR3 nucleotides read TGTGCCAGCAGCCCCTCCCCACTAGCGGGAAGCTCCTACAATGAGCAGTTCTTC.

This clone turned up a few times. The chain carries TRBV19 and TRBJ2-7, with 7 bases identical to TRBD2. The J segment lost 4 bases and the V segment lost 5 bases, leaving 14 bases of the junction unmatched. Germline CDR1 and CDR2: LNHDA and SQIVND (reference sequence). The CDR3 sequence is 16 residues long. Here the CDR3 reads CASSDPAGGSSYEQYF. CDR3 bases: TGTGCCAGTAGTGACCCCGCCGGCGGGAGTTCGTACGAGCAGTACTTC.

J is TRBJ2-7 and V is TRBV28; TRBD2 aligns across 14 bases. Germline V lookup: CDR1 MDHEN, CDR2 SYDVKM. V dropped 0 bases and J dropped 5; count of bases not matched to a gene: 9. The CDR3 length is 18 residues. CDR3 sequence reads: CASSLWGLRTSGRNEQYF. The DNA of the CDR3 is TGTGCCAGCAGTTTATGGGGGCTCCGGACTAGCGGGAGGAACGAGCAGTACTTC.

The chain links TRBV5-1 to TRBJ2-5; TRBD1 aligns across 8 bases. Germline CDR1 and CDR2: SGHRS and YFSETQ. The trim removed 0 bases at V and 6 bases at J, leaving 7 bases unmatched. This CDR3 spans 15 amino acids. Here the CDR3 DNA reads TGCGCCAGCAGCTTGGCGTCAGGGGGCTTGAAGACCCAGTACTTC. It specifies CASSLASGGLKTQYF.

For this clone: At one boundary the junction diverges from the germline segment, which might be a read error. The chain recombines TRBV7-9 with TRBJ2-7; 7 positions match TRBD1. CDR1 and CDR2 (germline): SEHNR, FQNEAQ (reference sequence). The CDR3 has 12 residues. CDR3 DNA sequence: TGTGCCAGCAGCTCATTGGACAGGACCCCCTTATTC. Its translation: CASSSLDRTPLF.